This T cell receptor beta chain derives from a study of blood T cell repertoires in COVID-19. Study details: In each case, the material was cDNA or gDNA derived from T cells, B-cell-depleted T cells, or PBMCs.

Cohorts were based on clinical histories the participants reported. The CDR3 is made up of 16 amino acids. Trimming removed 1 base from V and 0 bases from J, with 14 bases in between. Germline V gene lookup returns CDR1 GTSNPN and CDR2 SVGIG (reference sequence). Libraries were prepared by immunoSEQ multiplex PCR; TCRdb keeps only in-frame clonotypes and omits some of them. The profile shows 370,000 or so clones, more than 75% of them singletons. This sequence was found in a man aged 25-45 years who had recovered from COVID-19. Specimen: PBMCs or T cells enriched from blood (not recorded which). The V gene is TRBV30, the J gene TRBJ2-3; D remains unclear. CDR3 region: CAWSDFRITSTDTQYF. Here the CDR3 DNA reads TGTGCCTGGAGTGATTTCAGGATAACTAGCACAGATACGCAGTATTTT. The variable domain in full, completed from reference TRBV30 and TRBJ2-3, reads SQTIHQWPATLVQPVGSPLSLECTVEGTSNPNLYWYRQAAGRGLQLLFYSVGIGQISSEVPQNLSASRPQDRQFILSSKKLLLSDSGFYLCAWSDFRITSTDTQYFGPGTRLTVL.